The 12 T cell receptor beta chains listed next were all sequenced from one sample in a study of graft-versus-host responses after intestinal transplantation. Libraries were prepared by immunoSEQ multiplex PCR; TCRdb keeps only in-frame clonotypes and omits some of them. The repertoire holds 71,000 or so clones, with around 90% as singletons. No antigens are known for them. The sequencing here drew on unstimulated CD8+ T cells sorted from spleen or lymph node cells, taken before intestinal transplant. The receptors were sampled from a human donor who received an intestinal transplant.

CDR3 bases: TGTGCCAGCAGCCAACGGGACACCAACTACGAGCAGTACTTC. It translates to CASSQRDTNYEQYF. V gene TRBV14 combines with J gene TRBJ2-7, with a weak D call TRBD1 (6 bases). This CDR3 contains 14 residues. Germline CDR1 reads SGHDN; CDR2 reads FVKESK. Trimming removed 2 bases at V and 3 bases at J, with 11 bases between. The full variable domain, in which reference TRBV14 and TRBJ2-7 provide the parts outside the CDR3, is EAGVTQFPSHSVIEKGQTVTLRCDPISGHDNLYWYRRVMGKEIKFLLHFVKESKQDESGMPNNRFLAERTGGTYSTLKVQPAELEDSGVYFCASSQRDTNYEQYFGPGTRLTVT.

As concerns this clone: The junction departs from germline at one end; a sequencing error may be responsible. J is TRBJ2-5 and V is TRBV7-7, with a possible D match to TRBD2 (6 bases). The CDR3 length is 16 residues. The germline V gene encodes CDR1 SSHAT and CDR2 FNYEAQ (reference sequence). As DNA, the CDR3 is TGTGCTAGCAGCCCCCGGAGACTAGGGTTTGAAGAGACCCAGTACTTC. It encodes CASSPRRLGFEETQYF.

The chain has TRBV11-2 and TRBJ1-1, with D possibly TRBD1 on 5 matching bases. This CDR3 comprises 13 residues. V shed 7 bases and J shed 5 bases, with 14 bases lying between them. The germline gives CDR1 SGHAT, CDR2 FQNNGV. CDR3 DNA sequence: TGTGCCAGCACCCATTTCCGGGGGACTGAAGCTTTCTTT. It encodes CASTHFRGTEAFF.

The chain couples TRBV11-2 to TRBJ2-1; 10 bases match TRBD2. V lost 2 bases to trimming and J lost 7 bases; unmatched junction nucleotides: 8. This CDR3 region has 16 residues. Per the germline V gene, CDR1 is SGHAT and CDR2 is FQNNGV. As DNA, the CDR3 is TGTGCCAGCAGCTTACCCAGCGGGGGGGCGAGGAATGAGCAGTTCTTC. Amino acids: CASSLPSGGARNEQFF.

The chain combines TRBV6-4 with TRBJ2-7; the match to TRBD1 covers 8 bases. The J segment lost 4 bases and the V segment lost 0 bases, leaving 5 bases of the junction unmatched. The germline V gene has CDR1 MRHNA and CDR2 SNTAGT. The CDR3 has 15 amino acids. The CDR3 sequence: CASSDSYTGGYEQYF. The CDR3 nucleotides read TGTGCCAGCAGTGACTCCTATACAGGGGGATACGAGCAGTACTTC.

The rearrangement joins TRBV4-1 to TRBJ2-7; perhaps TRBD2 as D (6 bases). Germline-derived CDR1 and CDR2 are MGHRA and YSYEKL. The CDR3 is 14 residues long. V was trimmed by 1 base and J by 3 bases, leaving 10 bases between them. CDR3 amino acids: CASSQAGGFYEQYF. The CDR3 nucleotides are TGCGCCAGCAGCCAAGCTGGAGGGTTCTACGAGCAGTACTTC.

This clone was detected a few times. The chain employs TRBV7-9 and TRBJ1-2; D gene unclear. CDR3 length equals 13 residues. V lost 2 bases and J 2 bases, leaving 6 bases between the germline ends. CDR1 and CDR2 from the germline V gene are SEHNR and FQNEAQ (reference sequence). CDR3 in DNA: TGTGCCAGCAGCTTAATGGAGAACTATGGCTACACCTTC. It yields the protein CASSLMENYGYTF.

J is TRBJ1-2 and V is TRBV9, with 9 bases matching TRBD1. There are 13 residues in the CDR3. After removal of 2 bases from V and 6 bases from J, the junction contained 2 bases not matched to a gene. Germline lookup yields CDR1 SGDLS and CDR2 YYNGEE. The CDR3 bases are TGTGCCAGCAGCGTGTGGACAGGGGATGGCTACACCTTC. Encoded protein: CASSVWTGDGYTF.

This clone was seen just once. The gene calls are TRBV13 and TRBJ2-7, with 10 positions matching TRBD2. Germline CDR1 and CDR2: PRHDT and FYEKMQ (reference sequence). The CDR3 sequence is 16 residues long. V lost 5 bases and J lost 1; bases outside the gene matches: 8. The CDR3, as DNA: TGTGCCAGCAGCCCAACCGGACTAGCGGTTTCCTACGAGCAGTACTTC. Protein: CASSPTGLAVSYEQYF.

The count of this clone is one. The V call is TRBV7-9, the J call TRBJ2-7; 7 bases map to TRBD1. V was clipped by 5 bases and J by 4 bases; unmatched bases: 8. Germline V CDR1 and CDR2: SEHNR, FQNEAQ (reference sequence). CDR3 size: 14 residues. The DNA of the CDR3 is TGTGCCAGCAGCACCGACAGGGCTGTATACGAGCAGTACTTC. Its translation is CASSTDRAVYEQYF.

The V and J genes are TRBV11-2 and TRBJ1-2, with a weak D call TRBD1 (6 bases). Germline CDR1 reads SGHAT; CDR2 reads FQNNGV. The ends were cut back, 5 bases at V and 5 bases at J, with 15 bases in the middle. The CDR3 runs 14 residues. CDR3 protein: CASSPEGTPYGYTF. In nucleotides, the CDR3 is TGTGCCAGCAGCCCAGAGGGGACACCTTATGGCTACACCTTC.

The chain uses TRBV7-3 and TRBJ2-1; weak D call: TRBD2 (5 bases). Per germline, CDR1 SGHTA and CDR2 FQGTGA. V was shortened by 2 bases and J by 0 bases, with 8 bases between the two germline ends. There are 15 residues in the CDR3. The CDR3 sequence is CASSLGLASYNEQFF. The CDR3 coding sequence is TGTGCCAGCAGCTTAGGGCTAGCCTCCTACAATGAGCAGTTCTTC.